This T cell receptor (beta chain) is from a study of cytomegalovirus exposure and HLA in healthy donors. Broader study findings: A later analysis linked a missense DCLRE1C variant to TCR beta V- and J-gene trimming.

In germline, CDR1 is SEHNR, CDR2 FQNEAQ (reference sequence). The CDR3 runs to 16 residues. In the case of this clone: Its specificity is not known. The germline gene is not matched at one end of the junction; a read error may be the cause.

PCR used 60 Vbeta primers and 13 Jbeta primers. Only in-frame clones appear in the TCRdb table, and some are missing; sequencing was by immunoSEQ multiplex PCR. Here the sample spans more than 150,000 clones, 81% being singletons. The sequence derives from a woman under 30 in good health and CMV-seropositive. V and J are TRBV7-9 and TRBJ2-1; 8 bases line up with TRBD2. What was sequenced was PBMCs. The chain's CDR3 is CASSLSSGDSHNEQFF. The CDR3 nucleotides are TGTGCCAGCAGCCTCAGTAGCGGGGACTCCCACAATGAGCAGTTCTTC.